These 8 T cell receptor beta chains were sequenced from one sample in a study of blood T cell repertoires in COVID-19. Repertoires were generated with immunoSEQ multiplex PCR, while TCRdb's copy carries only in-frame clones and drops some. The table records 200,000 to 250,000 clones, 80% to 90% of them present only once. The sequenced material came from peripheral blood. The receptors here all came from a man aged 35 to 55 with acute or convalescent COVID-19.

The chain employs TRBV7-3 and TRBJ1-5; D not resolved. The CDR3 is made up of 17 amino acids. Between the trimmed V and J ends, which lost 5 bases and 3 bases, there was a span of 20 bases. Germline CDR1 is SGHTA and CDR2 is FQGTGA. Here the CDR3 reads CASSPRTLAAHNQPQHF. CDR3 nucleotides: TGTGCCAGCAGCCCTAGAACGCTAGCGGCTCACAATCAGCCCCAGCATTTT.

The chain has TRBV6-2 or TRBV6-3 and TRBJ1-2; possibly TRBD1 for D (6 bases). V was trimmed by 6 bases and J by 9 bases, leaving 11 bases between them. CDR3 length: 11 residues. Germline CDR1 reads MNHEY; CDR2 reads SVGEGT. The CDR3 DNA is TGTGCCAGCAGCAACGACAGGAGCTACACCTTC. Residues: CASSNDRSYTF.

The genes are TRBV19 and TRBJ1-1; the match to TRBD1 covers 7 bases. Germline CDR1 LNHDA, CDR2 SQIVND (reference sequence). The CDR3 has 15 residues. V was pared by 5 bases and J by 0 bases, with 6 bases of the junction left unmatched. CDR3 loop: CASSLQGDMNTEAFF. The CDR3, as DNA: TGTGCCAGTAGTCTCCAGGGGGACATGAACACTGAAGCTTTCTTT.

The chain recombines TRBV6-5 with TRBJ1-1, with D uncertain. The ends were cut back, 0 bases at V and 11 bases at J, with 16 bases in the middle. CDR1 is MNHEY and CDR2 is SVGAGI in the germline V gene. This CDR3 comprises 14 residues. The CDR3 loop reads CASSYSISLPVAFF. The CDR3 DNA sequence: TGTGCCAGCAGTTACTCGATATCCCTCCCAGTCGCTTTCTTT.

The chain employs TRBV9 and TRBJ2-5; 10 nucleotides match TRBD2. The J segment lost 5 bases and the V segment lost 0 bases, leaving 10 bases of the junction unmatched. Germline lookup yields CDR1 SGDLS and CDR2 YYNGEE. The CDR3 has 17 residues. The DNA of the CDR3 is TGTGCCAGCAGCGTAGAGCCGAGCGGGGGGGATCGTGAGACCCAGTACTTC. Its translation is CASSVEPSGGDRETQYF.

The chain joins TRBV10-3 to TRBJ1-2; no reliable D call. The CDR3 runs 13 residues. Between the trimmed V and J ends, which lost 3 bases and 0 bases, there was a span of 5 bases. CDR1 ENHRY and CDR2 SYGVKD come from the germline V gene. The DNA for the CDR3 is TGTGCCATCAGTGAAGAGGCTAACTATGGCTACACCTTC. It specifies CAISEEANYGYTF.

V usage is TRBV29-1 and J usage is TRBJ1-1; unclear D gene. This CDR3 contains 15 residues. CDR1 and CDR2 (germline): SQVTM, ANQGSEA. V was shortened by 3 bases and J by 3 bases, with 17 bases between the two germline ends. The CDR3 DNA reads as TGCAGCGTTGAGACCCGCGGAGGGATATACACTGAAGCTTTCTTT. Its protein product is CSVETRGGIYTEAFF.

This clone was counted a few times. This chain links TRBV7-9 with TRBJ1-2; 8 nucleotides agree with TRBD1. Trimming cost V 5 bases and J 4 bases; bases outside gene matches: 6. The CDR3 is 14 amino acids. Germline CDR1 SEHNR, CDR2 FQNEAQ (reference sequence). CDR3 protein: CASSRRTGFYGYTF. CDR3 nucleotide sequence: TGTGCCAGCAGCCGGCGGACAGGGTTCTATGGCTACACCTTC.